What follows is one T cell receptor (beta chain) and its context. Its cognate antigen is unknown. J gave up 7 bases and V 5 bases, and 9 bases lay outside the gene matches. The CDR3 runs 14 residues. From germline, CDR1 is SGHVS and CDR2 FNYEAQ. Use of 60 Vbeta and 13 Jbeta primers characterized the PCR. The data were produced by immunoSEQ multiplex PCR, yet TCRdb's version contains in-frame clones alone and is incomplete. The profile covers approximately 100,000 clones, with more than 65% appearing a single time and 7.5% to 9.5% taken by the ten largest. The data were obtained in a study of cytomegalovirus exposure and HLA in healthy donors. Study results and limitations: Three chains linked to CMV were shown in vitro to be specific for CMV antigens.

The sequenced material came from PBMCs. The sequence came from a human donor in good health. The V gene is TRBV7-6, the J gene TRBJ1-2; 8 bases map to TRBD1. For the CDR3, the DNA is TGTGCCAGCAGCAAAGACAGGGGAGGTTGTGGCTACACCTTC. This encodes CASSKDRGGCGYTF. Full variable domain (missing parts from reference TRBV7-6 and TRBJ1-2): GAGVSQSPRYKVTKRGQDVALRCDPISGHVSLYWYRQALGQGPEFLTYFNYEAQQDKSGLPNDRFSAERPEGSISTLTIQRTEQRDSAMYRCASSKDRGGCGYTFGSGTRLTVV.